Described below is a single TCR beta chain sequence and its context. The sample holds many counts of this clonotype. Its target antigen remains unknown. Base qualities are not recorded, but no much larger clone differs from it by a single base. This sample is drawn from a study of T-cell reconstitution after alpha-beta-depleted transplantation in children (dated by TCRdb to 2015 to 2016). As for the study more broadly: T-cell immune reconstitution after TCRalphabeta/CD19-depleted allogeneic hematopoietic cell transplantation in children was quantitatively tracked in the study by means of TCR repertoire profiling.

Cut back by 1 base and 4 bases, the V and J ends lie 12 bases apart. The CDR3, from cysteine to phenylalanine, totals 15 residues. The sequence is cut down to CDR3 DNA, 45 bases in frame from base 1. The germline V gene supplies CDR1 SGHRS and CDR2 YFSETQ. Libraries were constructed by PCR. The data were produced on an Illumina HiSeq 2500. TCR library preparation used molecular barcoding, with unique molecular identifiers applied to normalize quantification of the TCRbeta repertoire. Using fastp trimming at Q25 and MiXCR clonotype assembly, TCRdb reanalyzed the public sequencing data and kept in-frame beta chains. Every CDR3 protein is listed once, alongside the most common genes and DNA of its rows. For this sample the table gives about 230,000 distinct CDR3 sequences, of which roughly a tenth were detected only once. Approximately 5.4% of the sample belongs to the ten largest clones.

The sequence is built from TRBV5-1 and TRBJ1-5; the D segment could be TRBD1, given 6 matching bases. This sample comprised PBMCs from the stem cell graft donor, obtained from the stem cell graft. The receptor's source is a human donor who donated a stem cell graft to a child with SCID. The sequenced DNA is TGCGCCAGCAGCTTGTCAAACAGGGCTAATCAGCCCCAGCATTTT. This is translated as CASSLSNRANQPQHF.